The rows below give T cell receptor beta chains drawn from one sample of a study of technical replicates of blood from four donors. Some clones are missing from TCRdb's copy, which holds only in-frame ones; the method was immunoSEQ multiplex PCR. The repertoire consists of approximately 70,000 clones, with about 97% occurring once and the leading ten covering around 0.3%. Sequenced: T cells isolated from PBMCs. The receptors derive from a human donor in good health. The CDR3 runs from the conserved cysteine through the conserved F or W. The order of the fields is clone size, J gene, V gene, D gene, CDR3 DNA, CDR3 protein. The D gene is left open where the match is weak. Clone size is given for some rows only: seen once, a few or many times, or a class if the clone is expanded.

NA	TRBJ1-5	TRBV5-1	TRBD1	TGCGCCAGCAGCTTGGGGGGCGGGACAGGGGGCAATCAGCCCCAGCATTTT	CASSLGGGTGGNQPQHF
NA	TRBJ2-1	TRBV28	TRBD2	TGTGCCAGCAGTTACCCGAGCGGGAGGGAGGCCTACAATGAGCAGTTCTTC	CASSYPSGREAYNEQFF
NA	TRBJ2-7	TRBV4-2	TRBD2	TGTGCCAGCAGCCTCTTGCTAGCGGGAGATTACAACGAGCAGTACTTC	CASSLLLAGDYNEQYF
NA	TRBJ2-3	TRBV4-2	NA	TGTGCCAGCAGCCAAGGGGGGGTAGATACGCAGTATTTT	CASSQGGVDTQYF
NA	TRBJ1-1	TRBV9	NA	TGTGCCAGCAGCGTCGCCCGGGGGGCGAACACTGAAGCTTTCTTT	CASSVARGANTEAFF
NA	TRBJ2-1	TRBV7-9	NA	TGTGCCAGCGGAGCGTTAGGCCGGTACAATGAGCAGTTCTTC	CASGALGRYNEQFF
NA	TRBJ2-1	TRBV18	NA	TGTGCCAGCTCACCCCCAGGATTGCGGGAAAGCAATGAGCAGTTCTTC	CASSPPGLRESNEQFF
NA	TRBJ2-4	TRBV4-2	TRBD2	TGTGCCAGCAGCCAAGAACTAGCGGGAACTTCAGCCAAAAACATTCAGTACTTC	CASSQELAGTSAKNIQYF
NA	TRBJ2-3	TRBV4-1	NA	TGCGCCAGCAGCCCTCGAGATACAGATACGCAGTATTTT	CASSPRDTDTQYF
NA	TRBJ2-7	TRBV9	NA	TGTGCCAGCAGCGTAGGGGGGGACTTACCCTACGAGCAGTACTTC	CASSVGGDLPYEQYF
NA	TRBJ2-7	TRBV10-3	TRBD2	TGTGCCATCAGTGACGGTCCAACTAGCGGAGCCTACGAGCAGTACTTC	CAISDGPTSGAYEQYF
NA	TRBJ2-7	TRBV6-5	TRBD2	TGTGCCAGCAGTTATACTAGCGGGAGCCACGAGCAGTACTTC	CASSYTSGSHEQYF
NA	TRBJ1-2	TRBV6-1	TRBD1	TGTGCCAGCAGTGACAGACAGGGATTAAACTATGGCTACACCTTC	CASSDRQGLNYGYTF
NA	TRBJ1-2	TRBV28	NA	TGTGCCAGCAGTTCCAACAGGGAGAAGGACTATGGCTACACCTTC	CASSSNREKDYGYTF
NA	TRBJ2-7	TRBV11-2	NA	TGTGCCAGCAGCGCAGGGTGGGAGCAGTACTTC	CASSAGWEQYF
NA	TRBJ1-3	TRBV6-6	NA	TGTGCCAGCAGTTACCCGAAGGGGAACGGAAACACCATATATTTT	CASSYPKGNGNTIYF
NA	TRBJ2-5	TRBV7-7	NA	TGTGCCAGCAGCCTCTCTGGGGGGATCCAAGAGACCCAGTACTTC	CASSLSGGIQETQYF
NA	TRBJ2-1	TRBV5-8	NA	TGTGCCAGCAGCTTCGGTACAGCGGGTTGGGATGAGCAGTTCTTC	CASSFGTAGWDEQFF
NA	TRBJ2-1	TRBV10-3	NA	TGTGCCATCCGCCTTGGGGGCGAAAATGAGCAGTTCTTC	CAIRLGGENEQFF
NA	TRBJ1-1	TRBV7-3	NA	TGTGCCAGCAGCTACGTGGAGGACACTGAAGCTTTCTTT	CASSYVEDTEAFF
NA	TRBJ2-3	TRBV5-4	TRBD1	TGTGCCAGCAGCCCACGACAGGGGGTGGGGAATACGCAGTATTTT	CASSPRQGVGNTQYF
few	TRBJ2-7	TRBV6-1	TRBD1	TGTGCCAGCAACCGGGACAGTAATTACGAGCAGTACTTC	CASNRDSNYEQYF
NA	TRBJ1-2	TRBV6-5	NA	TGTGCCAGCAGTTACAGAGGGAGCACTAACTATGGCTACACCTTC	CASSYRGSTNYGYTF
NA	TRBJ1-2	TRBV28	TRBD1	TGTGCCAGCAGTTTAAGCACCGGGACAGGATATGGCTACACCTTC	CASSLSTGTGYGYTF
NA	TRBJ2-3	TRBV5-1	NA	TGCGCCAGCAGCTTGGACGGGAGTCGTCCAGATACGCAGTATTTT	CASSLDGSRPDTQYF
NA	TRBJ1-5	TRBV2	NA	TGTGCCAGCAGTGAGGGGAGGAGCAATCAGCCCCAGCATTTT	CASSEGRSNQPQHF
NA	TRBJ1-1	TRBV27	NA	TGTGCCAGCAGCACTAACACTGAAGCTTTCTTT	CASSTNTEAFF